What follows are 5 T cell receptor beta chains derived from one specimen sequenced in a study of cytomegalovirus exposure and HLA in healthy donors. Profiled with immunoSEQ multiplex PCR; TCRdb holds only in-frame clones, not every one. The sample contains around 70,000 clones, 85% to 95% of which appear only once. Sequencing input: PBMCs. These receptors all come from a man aged 18 to 29 in good health and CMV-seronegative.

The chain carries TRBV7-9 and TRBJ2-2; D gene unclear. Trimming pared 3 bases from V and 1 base from J, leaving 6 bases between. Germline V gene data show CDR1 as SEHNR and CDR2 as FQNEAQ (reference sequence). This CDR3 is built from 14 residues. The CDR3 region has the DNA TGTGCCAGCAGCTTTGAACTGAACACCGGGGAGCTGTTTTTT. Translated: CASSFELNTGELFF.

The chain joins TRBV7-6 to TRBJ2-1, with D possibly TRBD2 on 6 matching bases. The germline V gene encodes CDR1 SGHVS and CDR2 FNYEAQ. This CDR3 region has 16 residues. Trimming took 5 bases from V and 0 from J, leaving 14 bases between them. DNA of the CDR3: TGTGCCAGCAGCCACCCCTTAGCGGACTCCTACAATGAGCAGTTCTTC. Its translation is CASSHPLADSYNEQFF. The whole variable domain, remainder taken from reference TRBV7-6 and TRBJ2-1, is GAGVSQSPRYKVTKRGQDVALRCDPISGHVSLYWYRQALGQGPEFLTYFNYEAQQDKSGLPNDRFSAERPEGSISTLTIQRTEQRDSAMYRCASSHPLADSYNEQFFGPGTRLTVL.

The gene calls are TRBV28 and TRBJ1-5, with D possibly being TRBD1 (5 bases). The CDR3 has 14 amino acids. With 2 bases removed from V and 4 bases from J, the gap between germline ends came to 9 bases. Germline V gene lookup returns CDR1 MDHEN and CDR2 SYDVKM. The CDR3 protein is CASSLGPGNQPQHF. The CDR3 region has the DNA TGTGCCAGCAGTTTAGGGCCAGGGAATCAGCCCCAGCATTTT.

This clone was counted a single time. This chain connects TRBV9 to TRBJ2-2; 7 bases match TRBD2. The CDR3 runs 18 residues. V shed 0 bases and J 0 bases; nucleotides not matched to a gene: 8. The germline V gene has CDR1 SGDLS and CDR2 YYNGEE. In nucleotides, the CDR3 is TGTGCCAGCAGCGTAGCAGTTTGGGCGGGGGCGAACACCGGGGAGCTGTTTTTT. Its protein product is CASSVAVWAGANTGELFF.

The DNA of the CDR3 is TGTGCCAGCAGCTTCCCTAATACTAGCGGTACTAGCACAGATACGCAGTATTTT. Its translation: CASSFPNTSGTSTDTQYF. The chain uses TRBV7-8 and TRBJ2-3, with 8 bases aligning to TRBD2. Germline trimming cut 3 bases from V and 0 bases from J; bases unmatched to any gene: 11. Germline CDR1 reads SGHVS; CDR2 reads FQNEAQ. The CDR3 covers 18 residues.